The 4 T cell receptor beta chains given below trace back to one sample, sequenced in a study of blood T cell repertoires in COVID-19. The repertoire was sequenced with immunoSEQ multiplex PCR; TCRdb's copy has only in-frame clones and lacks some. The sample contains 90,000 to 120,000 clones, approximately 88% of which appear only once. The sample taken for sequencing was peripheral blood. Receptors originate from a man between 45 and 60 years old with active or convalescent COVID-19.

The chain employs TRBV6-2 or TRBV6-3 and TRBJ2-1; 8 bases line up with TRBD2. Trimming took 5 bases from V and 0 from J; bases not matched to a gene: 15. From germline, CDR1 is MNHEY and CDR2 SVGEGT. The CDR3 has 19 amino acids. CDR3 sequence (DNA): TGTGCCAGCAGTCACTGGGGGACTAGTCGGGGGAGCTCCTACAATGAGCAGTTCTTC. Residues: CASSHWGTSRGSSYNEQFF.

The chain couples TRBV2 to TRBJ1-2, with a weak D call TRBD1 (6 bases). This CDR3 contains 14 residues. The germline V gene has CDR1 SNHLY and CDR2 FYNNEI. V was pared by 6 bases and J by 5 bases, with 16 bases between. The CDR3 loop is CASRVRGRGYGYTF. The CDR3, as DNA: TGTGCCAGCAGAGTAAGGGGAAGGGGGTATGGCTACACCTTC.

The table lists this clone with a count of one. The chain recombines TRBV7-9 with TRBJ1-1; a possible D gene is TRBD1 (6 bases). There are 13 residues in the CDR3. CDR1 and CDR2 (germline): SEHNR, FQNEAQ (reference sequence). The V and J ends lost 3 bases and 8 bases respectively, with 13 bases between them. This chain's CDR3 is CASSFTGSTEAFF. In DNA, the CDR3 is TGTGCCAGCAGCTTCACAGGGAGTACCGAAGCTTTCTTT.

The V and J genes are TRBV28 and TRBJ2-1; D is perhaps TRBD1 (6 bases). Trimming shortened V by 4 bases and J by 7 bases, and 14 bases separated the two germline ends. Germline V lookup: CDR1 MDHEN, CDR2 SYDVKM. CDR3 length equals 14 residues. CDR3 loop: CASSSGQIGNEQFF. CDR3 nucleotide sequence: TGTGCCAGCAGTTCCGGACAGATTGGGAATGAGCAGTTCTTC.